The T cell receptor (beta chain) described here comes from a study of T cells in Graves' hyperthyroidism and ophthalmopathy. RNA transcripts were the template for amplifying TCR beta CDR3 regions. Primed by the HTBI set, a first-round RT-PCR was run on the TCR CDR3. One entry per CDR3 protein, called by TCRdb with MiXCR from the multiplex PCR reads. The data show roughly 350,000 distinct CDR3 sequences, about 14% seen once. This clonotype was recorded many times. Its target is not known. General study findings and limits: Patients with ophthalmopathy were separated from those with stable hyperthyroidism by a 13 V-J model.

The receptor was isolated from a woman younger than 45 with Graves' hyperthyroidism. Source material: blood.

The CDR3 loop reads CSAMGRNSYNSPLHF. DNA for the CDR3: TGCAGTGCTATGGGCCGGAATTCCTATAATTCACCCCTCCACTTT. The chain recombines TRBV20-1 with TRBJ1-6; no reliable D call. Trimming cost V 4 bases and J 1 base, with 11 bases left between them. The CDR3 loop spans 15 amino acids. Per germline, CDR1 DFQATT and CDR2 SNEGSKA (reference sequence).